This T cell receptor beta chain was profiled in a study of T cell repertoires in cytomegalovirus infection. This clonotype was found a few times. Its antigen is unidentified. TCRdb processed the reads anew with MiXCR; each CDR3 protein has one entry. The data hold roughly 170,000 distinct CDR3 sequences, with about 20% observed a single time. The CDR3 contains 16 residues. Germline lookup yields CDR1 SEHNR and CDR2 FQNEAQ (reference sequence). Trimming removed 1 base from V and 3 bases from J, with 15 bases in between. Sequencing used CD8+ T cells from cultured PBMCs, obtained from culture after CMV antigen stimulation. The receptor's source is a human donor in good health (CMV status not recorded). Some clones in this sample may be carry-over from other donors' samples. The chain is built from TRBV7-9 and TRBJ1-1; a possible D gene is TRBD1 (5 bases). CDR3 sequence: CASSLGGRVKDTEAFF. CDR3 in DNA: TGTGCCAGCAGCTTAGGTGGCAGGGTGAAGGACACTGAAGCTTTCTTT.